The clone carrying this TCR beta chain was recorded many times. Its matching antigen is unknown. TCR cDNA, made by 5'RACE template switching, carried an added universal primer site and UMIs. Each CDR3 protein gets one entry after TCRdb re-called the 5' RACE reads with MiXCR. The sample yields a few hundred thousand distinct CDR3 sequences, roughly 8.4% seen once. The data stem from a study of T cells after yellow fever vaccination. Points from the study as a whole: Weaker in magnitude, the secondary response showed a faster peak on day 5 versus 15. Clones that expanded after primary vaccination mostly reappeared after the booster (less than 98% CD4, 88% CD8).

This clonotype originated in a man between 18 and 29 years old who received the YFV17D yellow fever vaccine. This material consisted of PBMCs, taken about 41 days after the first yellow fever vaccination.

The chain's CDR3 is CASSPEREQYF. The CDR3 DNA reads TGTGCCAGCTCACCAGAGCGGGAGCAGTACTTC. This chain joins TRBV18 and TRBJ2-7; possible D gene TRBD2, 5 bases. The V gene's germline CDR1 is KGHSH and CDR2 LQKENI. This CDR3 has 11 residues. Deletions cut 2 bases from V and 7 bases from J, with 6 bases between. Using reference TRBV18 and TRBJ2-7 for the parts outside the CDR3, the full variable domain is NAGVMQNPRHLVRRRGQEARLRCSPMKGHSHVYWYRQLPEEGLKFMVYLQKENIIDESGMPKERFSAEFPKEGPSILRIQQVVRGDSAAYFCASSPEREQYFGPGTRLTVT.